Below, one T cell receptor (beta chain) is given with its context. Its antigen is undetermined. This CDR3 is built from 16 residues. Germline CDR1 and CDR2: SGHVS and FQNEAQ. This sample was taken from a study of cytomegalovirus exposure and HLA in healthy donors. Study-level results: Specificity of three CMV-associated chains for CMV antigens was verified in vitro. High specificity and sensitivity for cytomegalovirus status were reported for the classifier.

The study ran its PCR with 60 Vbeta and 13 Jbeta primers. Sequencing was performed with immunoSEQ multiplex PCR; in TCRdb, only in-frame clones are kept and a portion is missing. In the table there are 90,000 to 110,000 clones, more than 60% of which are singletons. This TCR came from a male donor in good health and CMV-seronegative. Sequenced sample: PBMCs. This chain joins TRBV7-8 and TRBJ2-5, with 12 bases lining up with TRBD2. The J call may be in error: the DNA end matches TRBJ2-7 better. CDR3 nucleotide sequence: TGTGCCAGCAGCTTACCTAGCGGGAGGGACAGGTACGAGCAGTACTTC. Its translation: CASSLPSGRDRYEQYF.